The TCR beta chain under discussion was sequenced for a study of blood T cells in healthy people across ages. As for this clonotype: Its antigen is unidentified.

Study-wide results and limits: Both higher diversity and more naive CD4+ cells marked long-lived donors when set against aged donors.

Primed by a sample-barcoded 5' primer and a J-beta primer mix, a second PCR proceeded for roughly 6 to 12 cycles. The study obtained at least 2.5 million CDR3-containing paired-end reads from every sample. TCRdb recomputed calls from the 5' RACE reads with MiXCR, one row per CDR3 protein. The repertoire holds 540,000 or so distinct CDR3 sequences, with less than 25% as singletons. J gave up 7 bases and V 3 bases, and 9 bases lay outside the gene matches. The CDR3 runs to 16 residues. CDR1 is SGHRS and CDR2 is YFSETQ in the germline V gene. The same specimen was also included in a second study, on T cells of mothers and their children. That work contributes: Per child, around 3 million TCR beta CDR3 reads were obtained, against over 9 million per mother.

The sample taken for sequencing was blood. The chain couples TRBV5-1 to TRBJ1-4; 10 bases align to TRBD1. This receptor was obtained from a boy aged 5-17 years in good health. CDR3 loop: CASSSTRQGAGEKLFF. The CDR3 DNA reads TGCGCCAGCAGCTCCACGCGACAGGGGGCCGGTGAAAAACTGTTTTTT.